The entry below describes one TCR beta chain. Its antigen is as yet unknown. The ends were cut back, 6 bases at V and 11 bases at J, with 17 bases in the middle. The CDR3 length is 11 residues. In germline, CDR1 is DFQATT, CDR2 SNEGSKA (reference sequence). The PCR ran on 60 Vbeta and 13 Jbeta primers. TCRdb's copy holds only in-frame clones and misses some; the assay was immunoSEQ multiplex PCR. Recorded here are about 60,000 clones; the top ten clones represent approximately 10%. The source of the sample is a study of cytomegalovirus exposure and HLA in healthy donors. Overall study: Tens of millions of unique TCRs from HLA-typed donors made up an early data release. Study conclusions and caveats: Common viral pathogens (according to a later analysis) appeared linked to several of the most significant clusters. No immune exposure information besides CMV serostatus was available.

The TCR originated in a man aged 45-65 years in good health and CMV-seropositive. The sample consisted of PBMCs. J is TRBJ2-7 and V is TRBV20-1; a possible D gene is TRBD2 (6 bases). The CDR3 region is CSASSGGEEYF. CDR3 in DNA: TGCAGTGCCTCTTCGGGTGGGGAGGAGTACTTC.